One sample yielded the 8 T cell receptor beta chains listed below, sequenced in a study of cytomegalovirus exposure and HLA in healthy donors. PCR was performed using 60 Vbeta and 13 Jbeta primers. Method: immunoSEQ multiplex PCR; TCRdb's copy keeps in-frame clones and lacks some. The table includes more than 110,000 clones, 80% detected once. Sequencing input: PBMCs. The receptors were gathered from a female donor in good health and CMV-seronegative.

This clone is a singleton in its sample. The genes are TRBV28 and TRBJ2-1; 10 nucleotides agree with TRBD2. V lost 6 bases to trimming and J lost 9 bases; unmatched junction nucleotides: 5. The germline V gene encodes CDR1 MDHEN and CDR2 SYDVKM. The CDR3 totals 13 residues. The DNA of the CDR3 is TGTGCCAGCAGGCTAGCGGGAGTGAGTGAGCAGTTCTTC. Translation: CASRLAGVSEQFF.

This chain uses TRBV19 with TRBJ1-5, with TRBD1 matching over 7 bases. With V trimmed by 4 bases and J by 5 bases, 5 bases remained unmatched. The CDR3 is 14 residues long. Germline V gene lookup returns CDR1 LNHDA and CDR2 SQIVND (reference sequence). The CDR3 protein is CASSTGTEDQPQHF. Written as DNA, the CDR3 is TGTGCCAGTAGTACCGGGACAGAGGATCAGCCCCAGCATTTT.

The V call is TRBV4-1, the J call TRBJ2-2; possibly TRBD1 for D (6 bases). The ends were cut back, 1 base at V and 3 bases at J, with 9 bases in the middle. CDR3 length equals 15 residues. CDR1 is MGHRA, CDR2 YSYEKL, per germline. The CDR3 coding sequence is TGCGCCAGCAGCCAAGTTGGGACACACACCGGGGAGCTGTTTTTT. It codes for CASSQVGTHTGELFF.

The genes are TRBV29-1 and TRBJ2-5; 11 nucleotides line up with TRBD2. The end of the DNA fits TRBJ2-7 better, so the J call may be wrong. Germline V gives CDR1 SQVTM, CDR2 ANQGSEA. This CDR3 has 15 residues. CDR3 DNA sequence: TGCAGCGTGGCCCTGGGGACTAGCGGCTCCTACGAGCAGTACTTC. Amino acids: CSVALGTSGSYEQYF.

This chain connects TRBV15 to TRBJ2-1; D not resolved. Germline V gene lookup returns CDR1 LNHNV and CDR2 YYDKDF (reference sequence). V was cut by 0 bases and J by 2 bases, with 11 bases left in between. The CDR3 runs 16 residues. CDR3 sequence: CATSRDRTKPYNEQFF. In DNA form, the CDR3 reads TGTGCCACCAGCAGAGATCGAACTAAACCCTACAATGAGCAGTTCTTC.

The V call is TRBV7-9, the J call TRBJ1-4; maybe TRBD1 (5 bases). There are 15 residues in the CDR3. Trimming took off 1 base at V and 3 bases at J, with 9 bases between the two ends. Germline V gene sequence: CDR1 SEHNR, CDR2 FQNEAQ (reference sequence). CDR3 residues: CASSLGGRSNEKLFF. CDR3 coding DNA: TGTGCCAGCAGCTTAGGGGGCCGATCTAATGAAAAACTGTTTTTT.

The gene calls are TRBV7-6 and TRBJ2-1, with 14 bases fitting TRBD2. The CDR3 runs 15 residues. Germline V gives CDR1 SGHVS, CDR2 FNYEAQ. Trimming removed 6 bases from V and 7 bases from J; junction bases left unmatched: 5. The CDR3 sequence: CASSAGLAGANEQFF. The CDR3 nucleotides read TGTGCCAGCAGTGCGGGACTAGCGGGAGCAAATGAGCAGTTCTTC.

This sequence joins TRBV6-1 and TRBJ1-5; D ambiguous. There are 15 residues in the CDR3. Trimming took 6 bases from V and 3 from J, leaving 15 bases between them. Germline V gene lookup returns CDR1 MNHNS and CDR2 SASEGT. The CDR3 nucleotides are TGTGCCAGCAGGGTCGAGGAGAGGGTCAATCAGCCCCAGCATTTT. Translating gives CASRVEERVNQPQHF.